The present T cell receptor beta chain was sequenced within a study of cytomegalovirus exposure and HLA in healthy donors. Study-wide results and caveats: Equally common other TCR beta chains were less clonally expanded than HLA-associated ones, a later analysis found.

The primer mix had 60 Vbeta and 13 Jbeta primers. Sequencing used immunoSEQ multiplex PCR; TCRdb keeps in-frame clones, though not all of them. This table holds over 130,000 clones, under 70% found once. For this clone: Its antigen is as yet unknown.

The CDR3 covers 15 residues. The germline gives CDR1 MNHEY, CDR2 SVGAGI. Trimming at V came to 1 base and at J to 4 bases, leaving 7 bases not matched to a gene. The clonotype originates from a woman aged 55-70 years in good health and CMV-seronegative. The sample was PBMCs. The genes are TRBV6-5 and TRBJ2-7; 7 positions agree with TRBD2. CDR3 DNA: TGTGCCAGCAGTTACTACGGCGGGAGCCCTTACGAGCAGTACTTC. It encodes CASSYYGGSPYEQYF.